This T cell receptor (beta chain) was identified in a study of cytomegalovirus exposure and HLA in healthy donors. Across the whole study: The 100 to 150 validation repertoires, a later analysis reported, used the same platform as the 600 to 850 repertoires from the first cohort.

The V segment lost 5 bases and the J segment 2 bases; nucleotides outside the gene matches: 7. This CDR3 is built from 15 residues. Germline V gene data show CDR1 as MNHEY and CDR2 as SVGAGI. Broader study findings: TCR beta chains numbering approximately 150 were designated cytomegalovirus-associated. Rare TCR sequences predominated, though certain public TCRs were found in many donors. The tendency of first-cohort TCR clusters to co-occur in the 120 or so validation repertoires emerged from a later analysis.

Points on this clone: Its antigen is as yet unknown.

The table came from immunoSEQ multiplex PCR; TCRdb's copy has only in-frame clones and leaves some out. The data contain 90,000 to 110,000 clones, about 88% of them singletons. What was sequenced was PBMCs. This clonotype was sampled from a young woman in good health and CMV-seropositive. The chain recombines TRBV6-5 with TRBJ2-7; 9 bases align to TRBD1. The CDR3 region has the DNA TGTGCCAGCAGTCGGGACAGGGTATCAACCTACGAGCAGTACTTC. Its protein product is CASSRDRVSTYEQYF.